This T cell receptor (beta chain) was observed in a study of cytomegalovirus exposure and HLA in healthy donors. Study-level results: A later analysis showed TCR association rates differing by HLA locus, peaking at DRB1 and lowest at HLA-C. A classifier reportedly called cytomegalovirus status with high sensitivity and specificity.

The PCR employed 60 Vbeta primers together with 13 Jbeta primers. Assay: immunoSEQ multiplex PCR; the TCRdb copy retains only in-frame clones and omits some. This listing includes about 130,000 clones. As for this clone: Its target is unknown.

V was cut by 3 bases and J by 1 base, with 12 bases left in between. The CDR3 totals 15 residues. Per germline, CDR1 MDHEN and CDR2 SYDVKM. This clonotype was sampled from a man aged 18 to 30 in good health and CMV-seronegative. The chain joins TRBV28 to TRBJ2-5, with D tentatively TRBD2 (6 bases). Sequenced: PBMCs. The CDR3 DNA sequence: TGTGCCAGCAGTTTGCTCGGGAGTGGCCAAGAGACCCAGTACTTC. Translating gives CASSLLGSGQETQYF. The whole variable domain, remainder taken from reference TRBV28 and TRBJ2-5, is DVKVTQSSRYLVKRTGEKVFLECVQDMDHENMFWYRQDPGLGLRLIYFSYDVKMKEKGDIPEGYSVSREKKERFSLILESASTNQTSMYLCASSLLGSGQETQYFGPGTRLLVL.